This T cell receptor beta chain was sequenced in a study of blood T cell repertoires in COVID-19. Study-wide background: PBMCs, B-cell-depleted T cells, or T cells provided the cDNA or gDNA that made up the material.

This table comes from immunoSEQ multiplex PCR, and its TCRdb copy is limited to in-frame clones, with some not included. The sample yields hundreds of thousands of clones, approximately 86% seen once. This CDR3 region has 16 residues. Trimming stripped 7 bases from V and 4 bases from J, with 22 bases between. From germline, CDR1 is SGHAT and CDR2 FQNNGV. This sequence originates from a woman aged 55-69 years with COVID-19, enrolled during active disease. The sample taken for sequencing was peripheral blood. J is TRBJ1-1 and V is TRBV11-2; TRBD1 might be the D (5 bases). The CDR3 region is CASTSPGGGDGTEAFF. Here the CDR3 DNA reads TGTGCCAGCACCTCGCCGGGTGGGGGGGACGGCACTGAAGCTTTCTTT. Based on the CDR3 plus reference TRBV11-2 and TRBJ1-1, the full variable domain is EAGVAQSPRYKIIEKRQSVAFWCNPISGHATLYWYQQILGQGPKLLIQFQNNGVVDDSQLPKDRFSAERLKGVDSTLKIQPAKLEDSAVYLCASTSPGGGDGTEAFFGQGTRLTVV.